A selection of T cell receptor beta chains follows, all from one sample in a study of T cells of healthy individuals. Using its own MiXCR run on the 5' RACE reads, TCRdb lists one record per CDR3 protein. The sample consists of roughly 76,000 distinct CDR3 sequences, 5% of them appearing once. Receptors originate from a female donor in good health. Both conserved end residues are part of each CDR3. D genes are given only for firm matches. Clone size is not always given. Where it is, it says once, few, many or a class for expanded clones.

d_gene	len	v_gene	j_gene	abundance	CDR3nt	CDR3aa
TRBD2	15	TRBV29-1	TRBJ2-3	NA	TGCAGCGTAGAGGGGACTAGCGAACGAAAGGTTACGCAGTATTTT	CSVEGTSERKVTQYF
NA	13	TRBV7-2	TRBJ1-5	many	TGTGCCAGCAGCTTAAGGCAGAATCAGCCCCAGCATTTT	CASSLRQNQPQHF
NA	13	TRBV30	TRBJ1-5	few	TGTGCCTGGAATAGATATAGCAATCAGCCCCAGCATTTT	CAWNRYSNQPQHF
NA	13	TRBV29-1	TRBJ2-3	many	TGCAGCGTTGCAATAACGGACATTTCAACGCAGTATTTT	CSVAITDISTQYF
NA	17	TRBV28	TRBJ2-7	few	TGTGCCAGCAGTTCCCCAGGATTCCAGGGGCTCCCCAACGAGCAGTACTTC	CASSSPGFQGLPNEQYF
TRBD2	15	TRBV24-1	TRBJ2-1	many	TGTGCCACCAGTGAGGGGGGAGGGCCGTACAATGAGCAGTTCTTC	CATSEGGGPYNEQFF
TRBD2	18	TRBV7-2	TRBJ2-2	many	TGTGCCAGCAGCCTCAGACTAGCGGGAGGGAGAGAGGCCGGGGAGCTGTTTTTT	CASSLRLAGGREAGELFF
NA	11	TRBV2	TRBJ2-2	many	TGTGCCAGCAGTGGTTACGGGGAGCTGTTTTTT	CASSGYGELFF
TRBD2	16	TRBV20-1	TRBJ2-3	many	TGCAGTGCTAGATCCGGATCGAGCGGGAGAATCCCCCAGCGGTATTTT	CSARSGSSGRIPQRYF
NA	12	TRBV7-9	TRBJ1-5	NA	TGTGCCAGCAGCTTAGCCCAGCAGCCCCAGCATTTT	CASSLAQQPQHF
TRBD1	16	TRBV24-1	TRBJ2-1	many	TGTGCCACCAGTGATTCGGGACAGGGGACCTACAATGAGCAGTTCTTC	CATSDSGQGTYNEQFF